The sequence of this T cell receptor beta chain was determined in a study of T cells in Graves' hyperthyroidism and ophthalmopathy (dated by TCRdb to between 2018 and 2021). Turning to the overall study: Peripheral blood samples were taken at the time of initial diagnosis, prior to any treatment. Thyroid tissue and blood T-cell repertoires from about six Graves' hyperthyroidism patients were also compared in the study. The 100 discovery patients were randomly split 7:3 into training and test sets. According to the paper, TCR Vbeta CDR3 sequencing was carried out on 135 peripheral blood samples, which came from 40 to 45 ophthalmopathy, 75 to 80 hyperthyroidism and about 17 progressor patients. Whether ophthalmopathy could be predicted prospectively was tested in an independent validation cohort made up of some 20 hyperthyroidism patients plus 17 patients who later progressed to ophthalmopathy. To identify TCR V-J signatures that set the groups apart, the researchers used a discovery cohort of roughly 100 patients, made up of under 50 with Graves' ophthalmopathy and some 55 with stable Graves' hyperthyroidism. Following sampling, methimazole starting at 30 mg daily was given to hyperthyroidism patients, and high-dose intravenous methylprednisolone was given to ophthalmopathy patients.

TCR beta CDR3 regions were amplified from RNA transcripts. The TCR CDR3 was subjected to a first round of RT-PCR using the HTBI primer set and the Qiagen OneStep RT-PCR kit. Libraries were constructed in a second round of multiplex PCR, after which size selection and purification were carried out. Paired-end sequencing of the libraries was performed with 100 bp reads on an Illumina HiSeq2000. The source study handled its data this way. SOAPnuke was used to process the raw data, removing reads that contained adapters or uncalled bases, had a mean Phred below 15, or lacked an exact match to the constant primer or identifier. High-quality paired reads were merged with COPE v1.2.5, and unique nucleotide sequences were defined as clonotypes. MiTCR v1.1 was used to align clonotypes to the IMGT TRBV, TRBD and TRBJ reference segments. Analysis was restricted to V-J combinations with a frequency above 0.0001, which covered approximately 99% of repertoires. The TCS score was defined as the ratio of F50 (clonal expansion) to E x V (chaos), calculated using BLOSUM62-based TCRdist between CDR3 peptides within each V-J. Welch's t-statistics and random forest reduced 500 to 650 V-J features to about 12, which were used in a naive Bayes classifier (R e1071). TCRdb trimmed public reads at Q25 via fastp, called clones via MiXCR and kept in-frame beta chains. Each entry is one CDR3 protein sequence, shown with its most common DNA and genes. V and J calls and clone size were set by TCRdb, not the authors. For this sample the table gives about half a million distinct CDR3 sequences, of which around 20% were detected only once. The ten largest make up about 30% of the sample.

This clonotype was observed a few times. What antigen it recognizes has not been identified. At one of its ends the junction is not consistent with the germline gene, which may arise from a read error. Stable Graves' hyperthyroidism was defined as the absence of progression to ophthalmopathy over 18 months of follow-up. Hyperthyroidism patients were aged 18 to 65 years and newly diagnosed, with disease duration of less than 2 months. Patients with uncontrolled infections, other autoimmune diseases, pregnancy or lactation were excluded. Diagnoses relied on clinical symptoms, serum thyroxine and TRAb, thyroid ultrasound and orbital computed tomography. Ficoll-Paque density gradient centrifugation was used to isolate PBMCs from about 9 ml of fresh peripheral blood. Total RNA was extracted with Trizol reagent, and quality was checked on an Agilent 2100 Bioanalyzer. Beyond this particular receptor, the publication reports: During validation, the model predicted progression to ophthalmopathy a median of approximately six months ahead of onset, with just under 71% sensitivity and roughly 75% specificity. Ophthalmopathy was separated from stable hyperthyroidism by a 13 V-J signature model, with around 90% sensitivity and around 81% specificity obtained in cross-validation and 80%/75% obtained in testing. Blood samples also contained most of the expanded thyroid clonotypes (frequency above 0.001), which suggests that blood repertoires may reflect thyroid immune responses. Sample size was not statistically predetermined, and blinding of investigators to group allocation was not performed.

The specimen sequenced was blood. This receptor was obtained from a man between 18 and 29 years old with Graves' hyperthyroidism.

The DNA reads TGTGCCAGCAGTTTAGGGCTCAGCTACGAGCGGTACTTC. This sequence encodes CASSLGLSYERYF. This chain is built from TRBV27 and TRBJ2-7, with an unclear D gene assignment. CDR1 is given as MNHEY and CDR2 as SMNVEV, both from the germline V gene (reference sequence). There are 13 amino acids in the CDR3, from cysteine to phenylalanine inclusive. CDR3 DNA is the only sequence kept; it has 39 bases, read in frame from the first base.